These T cell receptor beta chains were read from a single sample in a study of T cells after yellow fever vaccination. Via MiXCR, TCRdb re-called the 5' RACE reads, giving one row per CDR3 protein. The data show approximately 510,000 distinct CDR3 sequences, 21% seen once. The sample was PBMCs, taken 20 to 25 days after the first yellow fever vaccination. Every receptor here comes from a man between 18 and 29 years old who received the YFV17D yellow fever vaccine. Each CDR3 is given with its conserved first and last residue. A D gene is named only where the DNA matches it firmly. Size is stated for part of the rows, as once, few or many counts, or as a class when the clone is expanded.

TRBV5-1	.	few	TRBJ2-3	TGCGCCAGCAGCTTTGGCTCGAGCACAGATACGCAGTATTTT	CASSFGSSTDTQYF
TRBV5-1	.	.	TRBJ2-1	TGCGCCAGCAGCCGGTCCCTTTTTGACAGTTATACCTACAATGAGCAGTTCTTC	CASSRSLFDSYTYNEQFF
TRBV11-2	TRBD2	few	TRBJ2-1	TGTGCCAGCAGCCTTGGACTAGCGGGGGGCCGGAGCTCCTACAATGAGCAGTTCTTC	CASSLGLAGGRSSYNEQFF
TRBV4-3	.	few	TRBJ2-3	TGCGCCAGCAGCCAAGAGTGGAGGGGATTTAGCACAGATACGCAGTATTTT	CASSQEWRGFSTDTQYF
TRBV6-1	TRBD1	.	TRBJ1-5	TGTGCCAGCACCGAAGGACAGGGGCTCGTTCAGCCCCAGCATTTT	CASTEGQGLVQPQHF
TRBV20-1	TRBD1	.	TRBJ1-2	TGCAGTGCTAGAGGACCCGGGCGACAGGGGTATGGCTACACCTTC	CSARGPGRQGYGYTF
TRBV6-5	.	.	TRBJ1-1	TGTGCCAGCAGTTACGCAGAGACTCAGGGTCGGGCTGAAGCTTTCTTT	CASSYAETQGRAEAFF
TRBV6-2/TRBV6-3	.	many	TRBJ1-1	TGTGCCAGCAGACTACCGAATTACAGCAACACTGAAGCTTTCTTT	CASRLPNYSNTEAFF
TRBV29-1	TRBD1	many	TRBJ2-1	TGCAGCGTGGGGACAGGGGATTACTACAATGAGCAGTTCTTC	CSVGTGDYYNEQFF
TRBV20-1	TRBD2	.	TRBJ2-1	TGCAGTGCAGCCCAGCGGGGGTCCAATGAGCAGTTCTTC	CSAAQRGSNEQFF
TRBV1	.	few	TRBJ2-3	TGCACCAGCAGCCAAGACCGGCTAGCGGGGGGCCACACAGATACGCAGTATTTT	CTSSQDRLAGGHTDTQYF
TRBV3-1	.	few	TRBJ2-5	TGTGCCAGCAGCCAAGAGCGAGTGCGGAAAGAGACCCAGTACTTC	CASSQERVRKETQYF
TRBV20-1	TRBD2	.	TRBJ2-3	TGCAGTGCTCATTCTGCGGGGGGAGGAACAGATACGCAGTATTTT	CSAHSAGGGTDTQYF
TRBV27	.	many	TRBJ2-5	TGTGCCAGCAGTTTTCTCGTAGGGGGAGAGACCCAGTACTTC	CASSFLVGGETQYF
TRBV20-1	.	many	TRBJ1-2	TGCAGTGCTAGAGATGTTTTAGGGGCTGTAGGAGGCTACACCTTC	CSARDVLGAVGGYTF
TRBV12-3/TRBV12-4	TRBD2	.	TRBJ2-3	TGTGCCAGCAGTTTCGGCGGGGGAGCCCTCAGCACAGATACGCAGTATTTT	CASSFGGGALSTDTQYF
TRBV7-8	TRBD1	few	TRBJ2-6	TGTGCCAGCAGCGTAGTCAGGGGGCAGGCTGGGGCCAACGTCCTGACTTTC	CASSVVRGQAGANVLTF
TRBV9	TRBD2	once	TRBJ2-5	TGTGCCAGCAGCGTAGGGCTAGCGGGGATAACCCAAGAGACCCAGTACTTC	CASSVGLAGITQETQYF
TRBV18	.	.	TRBJ2-7	TGTGCCAGCTCACCACCCGGACAAATCGAGCAGTACTTC	CASSPPGQIEQYF
TRBV5-1	.	.	TRBJ1-4	TGCGCCAGCAGCTTTAAGGACGGAAATGAAAAACTGTTTTTT	CASSFKDGNEKLFF
TRBV12-3/TRBV12-4	.	.	TRBJ2-7	TGTGCCAGCAGTCGCAGACAGAGTTCATTCTACGAGCAGTACTTC	CASSRRQSSFYEQYF
TRBV7-2	.	.	TRBJ2-2	TGTGCCAGCAGCTTAGTCGGGTCCGCCGCCGGGGAGCTGTTTTTT	CASSLVGSAAGELFF
TRBV2	.	few	TRBJ2-2	TGTGCCAGCAGCGGCAGTCAAACCGGGGAGCTGTTTTTT	CASSGSQTGELFF
TRBV27	.	.	TRBJ2-2	TGTGCCATCAGTCTAAGCGTGGACACCGGGGAGCTGTTTTTT	CAISLSVDTGELFF
TRBV20-1	.	many	TRBJ2-3	TGCAGTGCTCCCCGGCGGGGAGGCACAGATACGCAGTATTTT	CSAPRRGGTDTQYF
TRBV7-3	TRBD2	.	TRBJ2-1	TGTGCCAGCAGCTTAACCCCGGGACTAGCGCCCTACAATGAGCAGTTCTTC	CASSLTPGLAPYNEQFF
TRBV6-5	.	.	TRBJ2-3	TGTGCCAGCAGTTACCAGGGAAGGAGCACAGATACGCAGTATTTT	CASSYQGRSTDTQYF
TRBV6-4	.	few	TRBJ2-3	TGTGCCACCCGGAGGTCGGGGCTACGCACAGATACGCAGTATTTT	CATRRSGLRTDTQYF
TRBV3-1	.	.	TRBJ2-2	TGTGCCAGCAGTCAGACTACCGTGGGGGAGCTGTTTTTT	CASSQTTVGELFF
TRBV12-3/TRBV12-4	TRBD1	.	TRBJ1-6	TGTGCCAGCAGCGGACAGGGAAGACGTTCACCCCTCCACTTT	CASSGQGRRSPLHF
TRBV29-1	.	few	TRBJ2-3	TGCAGCGGGACGACAGCATCAAGAGATACGCAGTATTTT	CSGTTASRDTQYF
TRBV6-5	TRBD2	.	TRBJ2-7	TGTGCCAGCAGTTACCGGCCTAGCGGAGTCTACGAGCTGTACTTC	CASSYRPSGVYELYF
TRBV4-1	TRBD1	.	TRBJ2-1	TGCGCCAGCAGACAGACAGGGGTAGGAGGCAATGAGCAGTTCTTC	CASRQTGVGGNEQFF
TRBV12-3/TRBV12-4	TRBD2	.	TRBJ2-3	TGTGCCAGCAGTTCCTGGCGGGGGGCTAGCACAGATACGCAGTATTTT	CASSSWRGASTDTQYF
TRBV18	.	.	TRBJ2-1	TGTGCCAGCGGGGGGGGCCGGAATGAGCAGTTCTTC	CASGGGRNEQFF
TRBV7-2	.	.	TRBJ2-7	TGTGCCAGCAGCTGGGGAAGGACCTGGATGGAGCAGTACTTC	CASSWGRTWMEQYF
TRBV7-2	TRBD1	few	TRBJ1-3	TGTGCCAGCAGCTCAGGACAGGTCACGGGAAACACCATATATTTT	CASSSGQVTGNTIYF
TRBV6-5	.	few	TRBJ2-3	TGTGCCAGCAGTTACTCGAAGGCCGGACGCATTAGGGATACGCAGTATTTT	CASSYSKAGRIRDTQYF
TRBV6-5	.	.	TRBJ2-2	TGTGCCAGCAGTTACCCCCCCATAGCAAAGAACACCGGGGAGCTGTTTTTT	CASSYPPIAKNTGELFF
TRBV6-1	.	.	TRBJ1-1	TGTGCCAGCACCTCACAGCTCAGGGACACTGAAGCTTTCTTT	CASTSQLRDTEAFF
TRBV20-1	.	few	TRBJ2-3	TGCAGTGCTAGAGATGATGGGGGGGGCCCCCTTACAGATACGCAGTATTTT	CSARDDGGGPLTDTQYF
TRBV5-6	.	.	TRBJ2-7	TGTGCCATGGGCCCCGGGATAGTCTGCTACGAGCAGTACTTC	CAMGPGIVCYEQYF
TRBV12-3/TRBV12-4	.	.	TRBJ1-1	TGTGCCAGCAGTCAATGGACAGAGAACACTGAAGCTTTCTTT	CASSQWTENTEAFF
TRBV6-5	.	few	TRBJ2-7	TGTGCCAGCAGTTACCCACAGGACAGATCCTACGAGCAGTACTTC	CASSYPQDRSYEQYF
TRBV6-1	TRBD2	few	TRBJ2-5	TGTGCCAGCAGCCCGAGACTAGCGGGTCAAGAGACCCAGTACTTC	CASSPRLAGQETQYF
TRBV19	TRBD1	few	TRBJ1-5	TGTGCCACCTCTCTAACAGGGGTTAATCAGCCCCAGCATTTT	CATSLTGVNQPQHF
TRBV12-3/TRBV12-4	.	few	TRBJ2-4	TGTGCCAGCAGTTTATGGGAGGCCAAAAACATTCAGTACTTC	CASSLWEAKNIQYF
TRBV7-9	TRBD2	few	TRBJ2-1	TGTGCCAGCACCCCCGCGCTAGCGGGGGGTTACAATGAGCAGTTCTTC	CASTPALAGGYNEQFF
TRBV28	.	few	TRBJ2-3	TGTGCCAGCAAGTGGTCCGGTTCAGATACGCAGTATTTT	CASKWSGSDTQYF
TRBV6-1	.	.	TRBJ1-6	TGTGCCAGCAGCCCCCCAGGCCCGGGATCACCCCTCCACTTT	CASSPPGPGSPLHF
TRBV20-1	TRBD1	.	TRBJ2-6	TGCAGTGCTTCGACAGGGGACGGGGCCAACGTCCTGACTTTC	CSASTGDGANVLTF
TRBV20-1	TRBD2	.	TRBJ2-2	TGCAGTGCTAGAGATAGAGCTAGCGGGGGGGGAAACACCGGGGAGCTGTTTTTT	CSARDRASGGGNTGELFF
TRBV7-9	.	.	TRBJ2-7	TGTGCCAGCAGCGCCCGGGGTGGGAGATACGAGCAGTACTTC	CASSARGGRYEQYF